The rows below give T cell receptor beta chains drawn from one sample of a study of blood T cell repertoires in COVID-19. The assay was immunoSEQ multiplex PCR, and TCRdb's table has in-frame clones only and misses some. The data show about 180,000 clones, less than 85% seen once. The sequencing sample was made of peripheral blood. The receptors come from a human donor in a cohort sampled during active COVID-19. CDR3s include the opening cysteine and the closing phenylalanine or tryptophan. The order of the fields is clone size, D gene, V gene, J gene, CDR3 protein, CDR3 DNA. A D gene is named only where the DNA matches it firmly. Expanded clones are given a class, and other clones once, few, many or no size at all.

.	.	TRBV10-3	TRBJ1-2	CAISRTANYGYTF	TGTGCCATCAGTCGGACAGCTAACTATGGCTACACCTTC
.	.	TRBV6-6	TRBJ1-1	CASNPASTAEAFF	TGTGCCAGCAACCCGGCCTCAACAGCTGAAGCTTTCTTT
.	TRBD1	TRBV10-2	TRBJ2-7	CASSDGEWTGTILEQYF	TGCGCCAGCAGTGACGGAGAATGGACAGGGACCATTCTCGAGCAGTACTTC
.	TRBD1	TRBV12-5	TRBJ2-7	CASGLGQGRSYEQYF	TGTGCTAGTGGTTTGGGACAGGGACGCTCCTACGAGCAGTACTTC
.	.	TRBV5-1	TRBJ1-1	CASSYGNTEAFF	TGCGCCAGCAGCTACGGTAACACTGAAGCTTTCTTT
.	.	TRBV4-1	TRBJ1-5	CASSQDSTPTGQPQHF	TGCGCCAGCAGCCAAGATAGTACGCCGACTGGTCAGCCCCAGCATTTT
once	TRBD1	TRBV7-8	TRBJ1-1	CASSLDPKWTGENTEAFF	TGTGCCAGCAGCTTAGACCCCAAATGGACAGGGGAAAACACTGAAGCTTTCTTT
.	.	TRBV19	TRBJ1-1	CASSHGTFYTEAFF	TGTGCCAGTAGTCACGGGACATTCTACACTGAAGCTTTCTTT
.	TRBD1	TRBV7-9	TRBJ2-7	CASSLVFGQGFDEQYF	TGTGCCAGCAGCTTAGTTTTCGGACAGGGGTTCGACGAGCAGTACTTC
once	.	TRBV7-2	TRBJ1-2	CASNWRGGARSYGYTF	TGTGCCAGCAACTGGAGAGGGGGGGCCCGAAGCTATGGCTACACCTTC
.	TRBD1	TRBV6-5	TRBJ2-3	CATRDRGLTDTQYF	TGTGCCACCCGCGACAGGGGGTTGACAGATACGCAGTATTTT
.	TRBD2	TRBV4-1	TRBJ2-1	CASSQDSSGVYNEQFF	TGCGCCAGCAGCCAAGATTCCAGCGGGGTCTACAATGAGCAGTTCTTC
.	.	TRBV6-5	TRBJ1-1	CASSSRGDWFSEAFF	TGTGCCAGCAGTTCACGGGGGGACTGGTTCTCTGAAGCTTTCTTT
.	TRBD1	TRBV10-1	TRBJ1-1	CASSDGTEENTEAFF	TGCGCCAGCAGTGACGGGACAGAAGAGAACACTGAAGCTTTCTTT
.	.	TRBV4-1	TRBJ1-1	CASSQDPFTEAFF	TGCGCCAGCAGCCAAGATCCATTCACTGAAGCTTTCTTT
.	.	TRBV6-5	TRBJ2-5	CASRAREPQETQYF	TGTGCCAGCAGGGCCCGGGAGCCCCAAGAGACCCAGTACTTC
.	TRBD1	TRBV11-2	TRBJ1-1	CASSLEGQGLAEAFF	TGTGCCAGCAGCTTAGAGGGACAGGGGCTTGCTGAAGCTTTCTTT